This T cell receptor (beta chain) was sequenced in a study of PD-1 blockade in classical Hodgkin lymphoma. As for this clone: Its antigen is not known.

CDR3 size: 12 residues. CDR1 and CDR2 from the germline V gene are SGHTS and YDEGEE. V shed 4 bases and J shed 8 bases, with 12 bases lying between them. Every single patient, without exception, relapsed after autologous stem cell transplantation, and brentuximab vedotin exposure varied. Assay: immunoSEQ multiplex PCR; the TCRdb copy retains only in-frame clones and omits some. The sample has 40,000 to 45,000 clones, around 78% seen once. Broader study findings: Lower baseline TCR diversity marked trial partial responders and progressors. TCR diversity in CD4+, not CD8+, cells rose significantly by C4D1.

The sequenced sample was peripheral blood mononuclear cells (PBMCs), obtained at baseline. The rearrangement links TRBV5-8 to TRBJ1-2, with a tentative D call TRBD1 (5 bases). The clonotype comes from a human donor with classical Hodgkin lymphoma. This CDR3 reads CASSPAGQGYTF. The CDR3 coding sequence is TGTGCCAGCAGCCCCGCCGGACAAGGCTACACCTTC.